Listed here are 9 T cell receptor beta chains from one sample, sequenced in a study of molecular identifiers for immune sequencing clone quantification. TCRdb independently ran MiXCR on the PCR reads; one entry per CDR3 protein. The sample includes under 800,000 distinct CDR3 sequences, roughly 25% of them seen just once. The sequenced sample was naive CD8+ T cells from blood, with Jurkat cell RNA spiked in. Subset denoted: FACS-sorted CD8+CD4-CCR7+CD45RA+ naive T cells. All receptors derive from a human donor in good health. Some libraries in this study had Jurkat cell RNA spiked in.

This chain connects TRBV12-3 or TRBV12-4 to TRBJ2-3; D is possibly TRBD1 or TRBD2 (6 bases each). The length of the CDR3 is 15 residues. V was shortened by 3 bases and J by 2 bases, with 12 bases between the two germline ends. The DNA of the CDR3 is TGTGCCAGCAGTTTTGGAGGGGGGACCACAGATACGCAGTATTTT. This encodes CASSFGGGTTDTQYF.

For this clonotype: A much larger clone sits a single nucleotide away, making a read error possible. The CDR3 end shows no conserved phenylalanine or tryptophan, and so a read error is likely. The V gene is TRBV30, the J gene TRBJ2-3; D not certain. Trimming shortened V by 5 bases and J by 0 bases, and 9 bases separated the two germline ends. CDR3 length equals 13 residues. Germline V gives CDR1 GTSNPN, CDR2 SVGIG (reference sequence). In DNA form, the CDR3 reads TGTGCCTGGGCCTTTGGGAGCACAGATACGCAGTATTAT. Encoded protein: CAWAFGSTDTQYY.

This clonotype was seen a few times. The gene calls are TRBV5-1 and TRBJ2-1; 7 positions agree with TRBD2. V trimming: 0 bases; J trimming: 3 bases; junction bases outside the gene matches: 6. The CDR3 runs to 16 residues. CDR1 and CDR2 from the germline V gene are SGHRS and YFSETQ. The CDR3 loop is CASSLGLADFYNEQFF. In nucleotides, the CDR3 is TGCGCCAGCAGCTTGGGCCTAGCGGATTTCTACAATGAGCAGTTCTTC.

The V gene is TRBV19, the J gene TRBJ1-2; weak D call: TRBD1 (5 bases). This CDR3 region has 13 residues. Trimming pared 4 bases from V and 8 bases from J, leaving 14 bases between. The germline gives CDR1 LNHDA, CDR2 SQIVND (reference sequence). CDR3 residues: CASSKLGREGYTF. DNA for the CDR3: TGTGCCAGTAGTAAGCTGGGGCGCGAGGGCTACACCTTC.

Ten or more counts support this clonotype. The rearrangement uses TRBV20-1 and TRBJ1-1; D may be TRBD1 (5 bases). Trimming took 5 bases from V and 8 from J, leaving 9 bases between them. Per the germline V gene, CDR1 is DFQATT and CDR2 is SNEGSKA (reference sequence). The CDR3 extends over 10 amino acids. The CDR3 is CSALEGEAFF. As DNA, the CDR3 is TGCAGTGCTCTAGAGGGGGAAGCTTTCTTT.

Points on this clonotype: A much larger clone sits a single nucleotide away, making a read error possible. The chain is built from TRBV14 and TRBJ1-2; D unclear. This CDR3 is 15 amino acids long. Looked up from germline, CDR1 is SGHDN and CDR2 is FVKESK. The CDR3: CASSQDVGSNCGYTF. CDR3 coding DNA: TGTGCCAGCAGCCAAGATGTGGGCTCTAACTGTGGCTACACCTTC.

This clonotype was seen only a few times. The junction and the germline gene differ at one end; a read error may be behind it. The chain is built from TRBV4-3 and TRBJ1-6; TRBD1 is a possible D gene (6 bases). This CDR3 has 18 residues. Germline CDR1 and CDR2: LGHNA and YSLEER. For the CDR3, the DNA is TGCGCCAACAGCCAAGAGGGTCCGGACAGATATTTTAATTCACCCCTCCACTTT. The encoded protein is CANSQEGPDRYFNSPLHF.

This rearrangement joins TRBV5-8 to TRBJ2-7; TRBD1 matches at 8 bases. CDR3 size: 16 residues. V lost 0 bases to trimming and J lost 2 bases; unmatched junction nucleotides: 7. CDR1 SGHTS and CDR2 YDEGEE come from the germline V gene. The CDR3 spells CASSLGAGQATYEQYF. Here the CDR3 DNA reads TGTGCCAGCAGCTTGGGGGCGGGACAGGCAACCTACGAGCAGTACTTC.

The chain joins TRBV4-3 to TRBJ2-1; 7 nucleotides match TRBD1. The CDR3 is 14 amino acids. J was trimmed by 6 bases and V by 3 bases; bases with no gene match: 5. Germline V lookup: CDR1 LGHNA, CDR2 YSLEER. The CDR3 sequence: CASSHLTGSNEQFF. CDR3 bases: TGCGCCAGCAGCCACCTGACAGGGAGCAATGAGCAGTTCTTC.